The clone carrying this T cell receptor beta chain has just one count. Its target is not known. These data are taken from a study of cytomegalovirus exposure and HLA in healthy donors. Study outcomes and limitations: CMV antigen specificity was confirmed in vitro for three CMV-associated chains. Several top significant clusters appeared, in a later analysis, to be linked to common viral pathogens.

Trimming stripped 5 bases from V and 0 bases from J, with 16 bases between. Germline V gene lookup returns CDR1 MNHEY and CDR2 SMNVEV (reference sequence). CDR3 length: 16 residues. All the people who gave samples were healthy bone marrow donors. A multiplex PCR was run with 60 Vbeta primers and 13 Jbeta primers. The method was immunoSEQ multiplex PCR; TCRdb's version includes in-frame clones alone and lacks a portion of them. The table lists some 160,000 clones, 65% to 85% of them singletons, with 3% to 3.5% in the top ten. Input material: PBMCs. The chain is built from TRBV27 and TRBJ2-5, with TRBD1 as a possible D gene (5 bases). The sequence came from a male donor in good health and CMV-seronegative. DNA of the CDR3: TGTGCCAGCAGTCAGACAGAGCCTATGTACCAAGAGACCCAGTACTTC. Protein sequence: CASSQTEPMYQETQYF.